The 8 T cell receptor beta chains below were found in one sample sequenced in a study of post-analysis software for immune sequencing data. These receptors have no identified antigens. The study's findings and limits: Roughly five TRBV segments appeared more often in patients than in controls, and TRBV5-6, TRBV5-1 and TRBV20-1 were among these.

Unique molecular identifiers were present in the TCR beta cDNA libraries. One entry per CDR3 protein results from TCRdb running MiXCR on the PCR reads. This sample has fewer than 550,000 distinct CDR3 sequences, with around a third found just once. Specimen: blood. The receptors were sampled from a girl younger than 18 with multiple sclerosis.

V gene TRBV20-1 combines with J gene TRBJ2-7, with TRBD1 matching 8 bases. This CDR3 spans 13 amino acids. Germline assignment: CDR1 DFQATT and CDR2 SNEGSKA (reference sequence). With 8 bases clipped from V and 1 base from J, the junction kept 7 bases outside the gene matches. CDR3 nucleotide sequence: TGCAGTACCTACGACAGGGGATCCTACGAGCAGTACTTC. Translating it yields CSTYDRGSYEQYF.

The chain is built from TRBV3-1 and TRBJ2-3, with TRBD1 as a possible D gene (5 bases). The CDR3 has 14 residues. Germline values: CDR1 LGHDT, CDR2 YNNKEL (reference sequence). Trimming removed 1 base from V and 1 base from J, with 6 bases in between. CDR3 region: CASSQGQRTDTQYF. In DNA form, the CDR3 reads TGTGCCAGCAGCCAAGGACAGCGCACAGATACGCAGTATTTT.

The chain employs TRBV6-6 and TRBJ2-5; 8 nucleotides line up with TRBD2. Per the germline V gene, CDR1 is MNHNY and CDR2 is SVGAGI (reference sequence). Trimming at V came to 6 bases and at J to 13 bases, leaving 7 bases not matched to a gene. There are 11 residues in the CDR3. The CDR3 DNA follows: TGTGCCAGCAGCGGGGGGGCCGCGACGTACTTC. This sequence encodes CASSGGAATYF.

This clonotype occurred a few times. The chain joins TRBV4-2 to TRBJ2-3; D gene uncertain. This CDR3 region has 12 residues. Germline V gene data show CDR1 as LGHNA and CDR2 as YNFKEQ. With 0 bases removed from V and 8 bases from J, the gap between germline ends came to 6 bases. The CDR3 DNA reads as TGTGCCAGCAGCCAAGATAAGGGTACGCAGTATTTT. As protein: CASSQDKGTQYF.

The chain carries TRBV4-1 and TRBJ2-1, with D possibly matching TRBD2 (7 bases). Near its end, the DNA agrees better with TRBJ2-7, so the J call may be wrong. Looked up from germline, CDR1 is MGHRA and CDR2 is YSYEKL. The CDR3 is 16 residues long. CDR3 sequence reads: CASSQDGGGAYNEQYF. The CDR3 nucleotides are TGCGCCAGCAGCCAAGATGGAGGGGGGGCTTACAATGAGCAGTACTTC.

J is TRBJ2-1 and V is TRBV7-9; 14 bases match TRBD2. The DNA end favors TRBJ2-7, so the J call may be wrong. This CDR3 is 14 amino acids long. CDR1 is SEHNR, CDR2 FQNEAQ, per germline (reference sequence). CDR3 sequence (DNA): TGTGCCAGCAGGACTAGCGGGGGGGCCAATGAGCAGTACTTC. Protein product: CASRTSGGANEQYF.

This clonotype was counted many times. The chain combines TRBV10-3 with TRBJ2-5; 11 nucleotides agree with TRBD2. Germline CDR1 reads ENHRY; CDR2 reads SYGVKD. The CDR3 covers 14 residues. V lost 4 bases, J lost 4 bases, and 2 bases stayed unmatched. The CDR3: CAISVAGGRETQYF. DNA for the CDR3: TGTGCCATCAGTGTAGCGGGGGGGCGAGAGACCCAGTACTTC.

The J gene is TRBJ1-2, the V gene TRBV20-1; TRBD1 matches 9 bases. V shed 5 bases, J shed 6 bases, and the junction held 4 bases outside the gene matches. There are 12 residues in the CDR3. Per germline, CDR1 DFQATT and CDR2 SNEGSKA (reference sequence). The CDR3 DNA reads TGCAGTGCTGTACAGGGGGCGAATGGCTACACCTTC. It translates to CSAVQGANGYTF.